This T cell receptor beta chain was profiled in a study of T-cell reconstitution after alpha-beta-depleted transplantation in children. Study results and limitations: Expanded graft clones, several hundred of them, were reportedly the source of alpha-beta T cells about two months after transplant. Several patients had high TCRbeta diversity at day 60; it came from surviving recipient T cells and thymic progenitors. One year post-transplant, T-cell counts and diversity were largely derived from T cells produced anew.

This CDR3 has 16 residues. Germline trimming cut 4 bases from V and 1 base from J; bases unmatched to any gene: 9. The germline V gene has CDR1 KGHDR and CDR2 SFDVKD. During its preparation, the TCRbeta library received unique molecular identifiers. TCRdb re-called the PCR reads with MiXCR, one entry per CDR3 protein. The sample lists hundreds of thousands of distinct CDR3 sequences, roughly 10% seen once, with about 28% in the top ten. This clonotype was counted at least ten times. The antigen remains undetermined. The receptor was derived from a child younger than two with acute myeloid leukemia, due to receive a stem cell transplant. The J gene is TRBJ2-7, the V gene TRBV24-1, with 7 bases aligning to TRBD1. The source was PBMCs, collected before TCRalphabeta/CD19-depleted stem cell transplant. The CDR3 is CATSDPPRTGSYEQYF. DNA of the CDR3: TGTGCCACCAGTGACCCACCCAGGACAGGTTCCTACGAGCAGTACTTC.